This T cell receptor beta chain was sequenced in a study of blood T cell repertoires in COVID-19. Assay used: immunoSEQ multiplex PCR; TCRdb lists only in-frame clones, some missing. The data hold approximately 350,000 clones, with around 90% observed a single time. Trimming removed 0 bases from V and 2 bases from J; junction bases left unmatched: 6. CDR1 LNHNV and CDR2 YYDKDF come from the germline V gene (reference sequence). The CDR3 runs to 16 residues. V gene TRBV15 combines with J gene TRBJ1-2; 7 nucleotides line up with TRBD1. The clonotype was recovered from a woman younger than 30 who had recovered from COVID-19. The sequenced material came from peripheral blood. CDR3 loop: CATSRDREGANYGYTF. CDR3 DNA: TGTGCCACCAGCAGAGATCGGGAGGGGGCGAACTATGGCTACACCTTC.